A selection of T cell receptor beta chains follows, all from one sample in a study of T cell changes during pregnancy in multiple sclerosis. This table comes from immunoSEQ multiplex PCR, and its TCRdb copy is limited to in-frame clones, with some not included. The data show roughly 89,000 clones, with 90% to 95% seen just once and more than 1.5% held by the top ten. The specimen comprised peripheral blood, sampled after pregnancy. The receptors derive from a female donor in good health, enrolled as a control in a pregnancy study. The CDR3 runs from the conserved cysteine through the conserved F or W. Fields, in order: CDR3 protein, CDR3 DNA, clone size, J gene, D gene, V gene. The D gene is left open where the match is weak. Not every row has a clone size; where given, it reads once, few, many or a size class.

cdr3_aa: CASSPIGQPHSNQPQHF
cdr3_nt: TGTGCCAGCTCACCAATAGGACAGCCCCATAGCAATCAGCCCCAGCATTTT
clone_size: NA
j_call: TRBJ1-5
d_call: NA
v_call: TRBV18

cdr3_aa: CASSPPGNPYEQYF
cdr3_nt: TGTGCCAGCTCACCACCCGGGAACCCCTACGAGCAGTACTTC
clone_size: NA
j_call: TRBJ2-7
d_call: NA
v_call: TRBV18

cdr3_aa: CASSERLTSYNEQFF
cdr3_nt: TGTGCCAGCAGTGAACGCCTAACCTCCTACAATGAGCAGTTCTTC
clone_size: NA
j_call: TRBJ2-1
d_call: NA
v_call: TRBV2

cdr3_aa: CASSEYEETQYF
cdr3_nt: TGTGCCAGCAGTGAATACGAAGAGACCCAGTACTTC
clone_size: NA
j_call: TRBJ2-5
d_call: NA
v_call: TRBV25-1

cdr3_aa: CASSSSSRGKETQYF
cdr3_nt: TGTGCCAGCAGTTCCTCCTCCCGGGGGAAAGAGACCCAGTACTTC
clone_size: NA
j_call: TRBJ2-5
d_call: NA
v_call: TRBV28

cdr3_aa: CASSSRTGQETQYF
cdr3_nt: TGTGCCAGCAGCTCCCGGACAGGCCAAGAGACCCAGTACTTC
clone_size: NA
j_call: TRBJ2-5
d_call: TRBD1
v_call: TRBV7-9

cdr3_aa: CASSVDPGGSPLHF
cdr3_nt: TGTGCCAGCAGCGTAGACCCAGGGGGATCACCCCTCCACTTT
clone_size: NA
j_call: TRBJ1-6
d_call: TRBD1
v_call: TRBV9

cdr3_aa: CASSPGTSGSRETQYF
cdr3_nt: TGCGCCAGCAGCCCCGGGACTAGCGGGAGTCGGGAGACCCAGTACTTC
clone_size: NA
j_call: TRBJ2-5
d_call: TRBD2
v_call: TRBV5-1

cdr3_aa: CASRSRFSNQPQHF
cdr3_nt: TGTGCCAGCAGGAGTCGATTCAGCAATCAGCCCCAGCATTTT
clone_size: NA
j_call: TRBJ1-5
d_call: NA
v_call: TRBV28

cdr3_aa: CASRAGRYETQYF
cdr3_nt: TGTGCCAGCAGAGCGGGACGTTATGAGACCCAGTACTTC
clone_size: NA
j_call: TRBJ2-5
d_call: TRBD2
v_call: TRBV6-6

cdr3_aa: CASSYVGSGSNEQYF
cdr3_nt: TGTGCCAGCAGTTATGTGGGTAGCGGGAGCAACGAGCAGTACTTC
clone_size: NA
j_call: TRBJ2-7
d_call: TRBD2
v_call: TRBV6-5

cdr3_aa: CASTRSGTAYEQYF
cdr3_nt: TGTGCCAGCACCCGTAGCGGGACAGCCTACGAGCAGTACTTC
clone_size: once
j_call: TRBJ2-7
d_call: NA
v_call: TRBV6-1

cdr3_aa: CASSLPPTSGPGEQFF
cdr3_nt: TGTGCCAGCAGTTTACCGCCGACTAGCGGACCAGGTGAGCAGTTCTTC
clone_size: NA
j_call: TRBJ2-1
d_call: TRBD2
v_call: TRBV28

cdr3_aa: CASSDRAPSYNEQFF
cdr3_nt: TGTGCCAGCAGTGACAGGGCCCCCTCCTACAATGAGCAGTTCTTC
clone_size: NA
j_call: TRBJ2-1
d_call: TRBD1
v_call: TRBV27

cdr3_aa: CSVRLAGLQETQYF
cdr3_nt: TGCAGCGTGAGACTAGCGGGGCTCCAAGAGACCCAGTACTTC
clone_size: NA
j_call: TRBJ2-5
d_call: TRBD2
v_call: TRBV29-1

cdr3_aa: CASSLRVGGPRRETQYF
cdr3_nt: TGTGCCAGCAGCCTCCGCGTGGGGGGACCTCGCCGAGAGACCCAGTACTTC
clone_size: NA
j_call: TRBJ2-5
d_call: NA
v_call: TRBV7-2

cdr3_aa: CASSERVLNYGYTF
cdr3_nt: TGTGCCAGCAGTGAGAGGGTCCTTAACTATGGCTACACCTTC
clone_size: once
j_call: TRBJ1-2
d_call: NA
v_call: TRBV6-1

cdr3_aa: CSVLGQGWSEQYF
cdr3_nt: TGCAGCGTTCTCGGACAGGGCTGGTCCGAGCAGTACTTC
clone_size: NA
j_call: TRBJ2-7
d_call: TRBD1
v_call: TRBV29-1

cdr3_aa: CASRSQGTYEQYF
cdr3_nt: TGTGCCAGTCGTAGTCAGGGGACCTACGAGCAGTACTTC
clone_size: NA
j_call: TRBJ2-7
d_call: NA
v_call: TRBV21-1

cdr3_aa: CASSLSGSDYNEQFF
cdr3_nt: TGTGCCAGCAGCCTCTCAGGGTCCGACTACAATGAGCAGTTCTTC
clone_size: NA
j_call: TRBJ2-1
d_call: NA
v_call: TRBV7-8

cdr3_aa: CASSSRLATNEKLFF
cdr3_nt: TGTGCCAGCAGCTCTCGACTTGCAACTAATGAAAAACTGTTTTTT
clone_size: NA
j_call: TRBJ1-4
d_call: NA
v_call: TRBV9

cdr3_aa: CASSLSQETQYF
cdr3_nt: TGTGCCAGCAGCTTGTCTCAAGAGACCCAGTACTTC
clone_size: once
j_call: TRBJ2-5
d_call: NA
v_call: TRBV5-6

cdr3_aa: CASTTGGWGNIQYF
cdr3_nt: TGTGCCAGTACCACAGGGGGCTGGGGAAACATTCAGTACTTC
clone_size: NA
j_call: TRBJ2-4
d_call: TRBD1
v_call: TRBV19

cdr3_aa: CSVSSMNPGELFF
cdr3_nt: TGCAGCGTTTCCTCTATGAATCCCGGGGAGCTGTTTTTT
clone_size: NA
j_call: TRBJ2-2
d_call: NA
v_call: TRBV29-1

cdr3_aa: CASSLTSGSTDTQYF
cdr3_nt: TGTGCCAGCAGCTTGACTAGCGGTAGCACAGATACGCAGTATTTT
clone_size: NA
j_call: TRBJ2-3
d_call: TRBD2
v_call: TRBV6-4

cdr3_aa: CASSPGLAADTQYF
cdr3_nt: TGTGCCAGCAGCCCGGGACTAGCAGCAGATACGCAGTATTTT
clone_size: NA
j_call: TRBJ2-3
d_call: TRBD2
v_call: TRBV7-9

cdr3_aa: CASGTETGRTNTEAFF
cdr3_nt: TGTGCTAGTGGTACTGAGACAGGGAGGACGAACACTGAAGCTTTCTTT
clone_size: NA
j_call: TRBJ1-1
d_call: TRBD1
v_call: TRBV12-5